Given below is one T cell receptor (beta chain) in context. Trimming removed 10 bases from V and 0 bases from J; junction bases left unmatched: 12. The germline gives CDR1 MNHNS, CDR2 SASEGT. There are 15 residues in the CDR3. This entry comes from a study of regulatory T cells in long-lasting Graves disease. Noted time point: newly diagnosed GD, antithyroid drugs for less than 3 months. The TCR library was made from RNA extracted from PBMCs. Patients met American Thyroid Association criteria for Graves' disease. Arm-PCR of CDR3 regions with iRepertoire HTBI primers generated TCR beta libraries. MiXCR, run by TCRdb on the multiplex PCR reads, gives a single entry per CDR3 protein. The sample yields about half a million distinct CDR3 sequences, 12% seen once. This same sample was also part of a study on T cells in Graves' hyperthyroidism and ophthalmopathy. From that paper: A first-round RT-PCR of the TCR CDR3 used the HTBI primer set.

The specimen was peripheral blood mononuclear cells (PBMCs), collected at new diagnosis, from a patient treated with antithyroid drugs. The origin of this receptor is a woman in her 30s with Graves disease. V usage is TRBV6-1 and J usage is TRBJ2-7; 7 bases are shared with TRBD1. Here the CDR3 reads CATTKGGSSSYEQYF. CDR3 sequence (DNA): TGTGCCACCACCAAAGGGGGCTCGAGCTCCTACGAGCAGTACTTC.